This paragraph covers one TCR beta chain sequence. Libraries were prepared by immunoSEQ multiplex PCR; TCRdb keeps only in-frame clonotypes and omits some of them. The repertoire holds about 42,000 clones, 88% seen once, with approximately 1% in the top ten. The sample is drawn from a study of T cell changes during pregnancy in multiple sclerosis. This TCR came from a female donor with multiple sclerosis, enrolled in a pregnancy study. Here the sequenced sample was CD4+ T cells from peripheral blood mononuclear cells, taken in the second trimester of pregnancy.

The CDR3 DNA sequence: TGTGCCAGCATTAAAGGGTTCTCAGGGGGCAGAGCCACTGAAGCTTTCTTT. Protein product: CASIKGFSGGRATEAFF. The chain recombines TRBV7-8 with TRBJ1-1; 8 nucleotides agree with TRBD1. Germline CDR1 SGHVS, CDR2 FQNEAQ. V shed 7 bases, J shed 4 bases, and the junction held 17 bases outside the gene matches. There are 17 residues in the CDR3.